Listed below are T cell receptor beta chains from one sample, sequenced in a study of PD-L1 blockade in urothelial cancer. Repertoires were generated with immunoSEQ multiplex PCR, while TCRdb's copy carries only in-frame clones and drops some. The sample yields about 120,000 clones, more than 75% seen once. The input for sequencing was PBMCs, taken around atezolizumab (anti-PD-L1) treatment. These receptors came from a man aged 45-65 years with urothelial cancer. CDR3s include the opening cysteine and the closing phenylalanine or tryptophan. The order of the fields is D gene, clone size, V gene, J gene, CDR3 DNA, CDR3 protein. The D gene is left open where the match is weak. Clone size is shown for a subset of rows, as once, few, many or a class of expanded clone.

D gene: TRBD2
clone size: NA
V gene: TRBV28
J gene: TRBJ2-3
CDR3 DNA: TGTGCCAGCAGTTTTATTTCTACGGGACTAGCGGGAGTTACGCAGTATTTT
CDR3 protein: CASSFISTGLAGVTQYF

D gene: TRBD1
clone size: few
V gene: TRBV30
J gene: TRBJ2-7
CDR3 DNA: TGTGCCTGGAGTCCCGACAGGGGGCTTGGATGGGAGCAGTACTTC
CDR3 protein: CAWSPDRGLGWEQYF

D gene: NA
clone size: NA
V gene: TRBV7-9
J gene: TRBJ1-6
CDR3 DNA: TGTGCCAGCAGCTTAGCGAATGAACCCCGAACCGGTTCACCCCTCCACTTT
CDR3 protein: CASSLANEPRTGSPLHF

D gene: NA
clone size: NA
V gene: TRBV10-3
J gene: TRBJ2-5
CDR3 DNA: TGTGCCATCAGTGCGGGGATAGCGGCCAACGGGGAGACCCAGTACTTC
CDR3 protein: CAISAGIAANGETQYF

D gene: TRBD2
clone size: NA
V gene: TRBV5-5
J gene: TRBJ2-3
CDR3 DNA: TGTGCCAGCAGCTTGTTTGGGCTAGCGGTGCAACTGAACACAGATACGCAGTATTTT
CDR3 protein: CASSLFGLAVQLNTDTQYF

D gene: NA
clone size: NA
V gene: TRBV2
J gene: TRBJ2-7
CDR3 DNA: TGTGCCAGCAGTGAAGGAGCTAGCCAGTACTTC
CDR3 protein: CASSEGASQYF

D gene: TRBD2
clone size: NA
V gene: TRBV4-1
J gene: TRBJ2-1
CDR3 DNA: TGCGCCAGCAGCCAAGTACTAGCGGGAGGAGGGCAGTTCTTC
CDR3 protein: CASSQVLAGGGQFF

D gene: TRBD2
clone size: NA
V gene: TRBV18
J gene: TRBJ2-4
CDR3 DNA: TGTGCCAGCTCACCACCCGTCGGCGGGAGTGGAAACATTCAGTACTTC
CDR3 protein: CASSPPVGGSGNIQYF

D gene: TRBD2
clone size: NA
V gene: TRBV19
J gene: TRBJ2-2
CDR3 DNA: TGTGCCAGTAGTATAGGCGCGGGAGTCTCCGGGGAGCTGTTTTTT
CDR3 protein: CASSIGAGVSGELFF

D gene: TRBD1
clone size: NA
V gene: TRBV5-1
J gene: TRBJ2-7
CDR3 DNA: TGCGCCAGCAGCTTGGGACAGGGCAGGTCTTTCTTC
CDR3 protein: CASSLGQGRSFF

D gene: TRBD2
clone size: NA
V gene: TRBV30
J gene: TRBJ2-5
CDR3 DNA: TGTGCCTGGAGCCGCGGGAGTTTTGAGACCCAGTACTTC
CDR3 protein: CAWSRGSFETQYF

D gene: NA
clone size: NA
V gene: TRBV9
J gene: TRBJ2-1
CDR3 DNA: TGTGCCAGCAGCGTCACTAGACCGGGACTCCCGGGGAATGAGCAGTTCTTC
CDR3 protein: CASSVTRPGLPGNEQFF

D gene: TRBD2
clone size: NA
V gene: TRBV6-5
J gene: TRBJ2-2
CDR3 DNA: TGTGCCAGCAGCCACGAGGGAGGGCGGGCCGGGGAGCTGTTTTTT
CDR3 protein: CASSHEGGRAGELFF

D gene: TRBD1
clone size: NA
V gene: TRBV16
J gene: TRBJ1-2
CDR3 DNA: TGTGCCAGCAGCCAAAATCCCCGACAGGGCCAAGGCTACACCTTC
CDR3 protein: CASSQNPRQGQGYTF

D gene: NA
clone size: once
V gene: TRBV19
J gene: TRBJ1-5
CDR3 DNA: TGTGCCAGTAGTTCCCGACAGTATAGCAATCAGCCCCAGCATTTT
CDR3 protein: CASSSRQYSNQPQHF

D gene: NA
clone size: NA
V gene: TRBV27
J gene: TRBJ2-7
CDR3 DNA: TGTGCCAGCAGCGACTACTACGAGCAGTACTTC
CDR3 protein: CASSDYYEQYF

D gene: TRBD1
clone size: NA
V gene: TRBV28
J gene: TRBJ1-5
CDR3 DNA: TGTGCCCATAACAGGGGCCCCAATCAGCCCCAGCATTTT
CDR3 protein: CAHNRGPNQPQHF

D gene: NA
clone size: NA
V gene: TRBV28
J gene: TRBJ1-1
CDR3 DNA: TGTGCCACCGCCGGGGCGGGGAGGAATGAAGCTTTCTTT
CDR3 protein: CATAGAGRNEAFF

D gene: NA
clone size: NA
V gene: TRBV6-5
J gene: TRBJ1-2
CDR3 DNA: TGTGCCAGCAGTTACTCGCAGGGGCACTATGGCTACACCTTC
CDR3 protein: CASSYSQGHYGYTF

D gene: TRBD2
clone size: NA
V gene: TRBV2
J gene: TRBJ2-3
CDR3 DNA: TGTGCCAGCAGTGAATGGGGACTAGCGGGGGGGGAGGATACGCAGTATTTT
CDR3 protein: CASSEWGLAGGEDTQYF

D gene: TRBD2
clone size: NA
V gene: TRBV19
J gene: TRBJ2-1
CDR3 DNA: TGTGCCAGTAGTATCCCCGGGAGGGCCTACAATGAGCAGTTCTTC
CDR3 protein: CASSIPGRAYNEQFF

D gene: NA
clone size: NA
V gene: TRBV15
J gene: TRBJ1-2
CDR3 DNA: TGTGCCACCAGCAGAGTTCCAGCTAACTATGGCTACACCTTC
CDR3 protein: CATSRVPANYGYTF

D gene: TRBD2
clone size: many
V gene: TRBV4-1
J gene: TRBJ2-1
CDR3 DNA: TGCGCCAGCCTTCCGGGACTAGCCCCGAGCTCCTACAATGAGCAGTTCTTC
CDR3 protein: CASLPGLAPSSYNEQFF

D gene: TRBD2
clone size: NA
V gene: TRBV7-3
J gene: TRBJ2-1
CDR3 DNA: TGTGCCAGCAGCCGGACTAGCGGGAGGGGCGAGGAGCAGTTCTTC
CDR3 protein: CASSRTSGRGEEQFF

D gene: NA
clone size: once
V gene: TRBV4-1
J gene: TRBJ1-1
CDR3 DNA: TGCGCCAGCAGCCAAGAAACTGGCAGGGGAACTGAAGCTTTCTTT
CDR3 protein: CASSQETGRGTEAFF

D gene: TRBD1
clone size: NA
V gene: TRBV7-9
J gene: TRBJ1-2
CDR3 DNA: TGTGCCAGCAGCCCAGGGGGCCCCTACACCTTC
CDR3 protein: CASSPGGPYTF

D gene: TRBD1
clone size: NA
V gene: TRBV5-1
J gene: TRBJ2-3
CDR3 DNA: TGCGCCAGCAGCGTCCGGACAGGATCATCCACAGATACGCAGTATTTT
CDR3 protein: CASSVRTGSSTDTQYF

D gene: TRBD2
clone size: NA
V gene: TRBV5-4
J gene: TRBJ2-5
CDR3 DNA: TGTGCCAGCAGCGGCGGGGGAGCCCAAGAGACCCAGTACTTC
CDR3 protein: CASSGGGAQETQYF

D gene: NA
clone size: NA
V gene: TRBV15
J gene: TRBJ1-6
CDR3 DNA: TGTGCCACCAGCAGAGCAGGGGTCGGAGATAATTCACCCCTCCACTTT
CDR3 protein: CATSRAGVGDNSPLHF

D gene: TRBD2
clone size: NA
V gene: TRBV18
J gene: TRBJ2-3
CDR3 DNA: TGTGCCAGCTCACCACCAGGACTAGCGGGAGGGCCCCGGACAGATACGCAGTATTTT
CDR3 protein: CASSPPGLAGGPRTDTQYF

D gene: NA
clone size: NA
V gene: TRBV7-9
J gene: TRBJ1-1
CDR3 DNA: TGTGCCAGCAGCTTAGATAGGCGGGGAGTCTTT
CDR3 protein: CASSLDRRGVF

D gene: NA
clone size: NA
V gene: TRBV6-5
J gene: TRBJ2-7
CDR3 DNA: TGTGCCGGCAGGGACTCCCCCGGTTTTCGGGAGCAGTACTTC
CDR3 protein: CAGRDSPGFREQYF

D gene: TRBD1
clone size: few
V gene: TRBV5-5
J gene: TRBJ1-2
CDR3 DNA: TGTGCCAGCAGCTTGGCTTTGGCAGGGGGCGCGGGCTACACCTTC
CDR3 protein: CASSLALAGGAGYTF

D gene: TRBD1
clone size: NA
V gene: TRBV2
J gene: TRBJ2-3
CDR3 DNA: TGTGCCAGCAGCGGACAGGGGACAGATACGCAGTATTTT
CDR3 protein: CASSGQGTDTQYF

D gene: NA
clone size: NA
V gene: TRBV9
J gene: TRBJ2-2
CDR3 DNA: TGTGCCAGCAGCGTAGAAAGGGGCGTTTACGGGGAGCTGTTTTTT
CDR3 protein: CASSVERGVYGELFF

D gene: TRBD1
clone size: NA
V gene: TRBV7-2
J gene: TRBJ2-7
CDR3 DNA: TGTGCCAGCACCAGACCGGGACAGGGGATGGGGGAGCAGTACTTC
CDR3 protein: CASTRPGQGMGEQYF

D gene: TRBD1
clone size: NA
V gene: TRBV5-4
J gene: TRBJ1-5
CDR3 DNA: TGTGCCAGCAGCGAAGGGGGCGGGACCGATCAGCCCCAGCATTTT
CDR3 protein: CASSEGGGTDQPQHF

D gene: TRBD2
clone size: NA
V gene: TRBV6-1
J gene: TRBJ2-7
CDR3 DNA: TGTGCCAGCAGTGTTTTAAGACTAGCGGGAACCTACGAGCAGTACTTC
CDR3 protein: CASSVLRLAGTYEQYF

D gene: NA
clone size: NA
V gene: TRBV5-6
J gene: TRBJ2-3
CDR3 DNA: TGTGCCAGCAGCAGTAGGGGCAGACGCACAGATACGCAGTATTTT
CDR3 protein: CASSSRGRRTDTQYF

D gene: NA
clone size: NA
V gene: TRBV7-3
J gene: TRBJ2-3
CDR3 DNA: TGTGCCAGCAGCTTTAGGGGGGGAGGCCCCACAGATACGCAGTATTTT
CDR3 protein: CASSFRGGGPTDTQYF

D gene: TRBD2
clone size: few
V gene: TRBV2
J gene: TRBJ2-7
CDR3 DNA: TGTGCCAGCAGTCCGGGACTAGCGGCCTACGAGCAGTACTTC
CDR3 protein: CASSPGLAAYEQYF

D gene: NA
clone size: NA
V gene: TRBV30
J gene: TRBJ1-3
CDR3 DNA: TGTGCCTGGAGCCCCGGGGATCGCCAGGCAAACACCATATATTTT
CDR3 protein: CAWSPGDRQANTIYF

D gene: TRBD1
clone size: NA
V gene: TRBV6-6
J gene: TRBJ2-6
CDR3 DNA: TGTGCCAGCAGCCCCCAGGGGGTCGGGGCCAACGTCCTGACTTTC
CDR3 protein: CASSPQGVGANVLTF

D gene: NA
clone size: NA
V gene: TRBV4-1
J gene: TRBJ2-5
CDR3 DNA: TGCGCCAGCAGCCAAGATCCGGGGTCACTTCGTAGCCCCGAGACCCAGTACTTC
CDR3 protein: CASSQDPGSLRSPETQYF

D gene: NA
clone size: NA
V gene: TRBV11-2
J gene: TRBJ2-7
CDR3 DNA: TGTGCCAGCAGCGAACAGGGGGGGGCCTACGAGCAGTACTTC
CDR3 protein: CASSEQGGAYEQYF

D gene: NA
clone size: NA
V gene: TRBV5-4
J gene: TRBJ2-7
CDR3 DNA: TGTGCCAGCAGCTTGGGGCCGGAGCAGTACTTC
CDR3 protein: CASSLGPEQYF

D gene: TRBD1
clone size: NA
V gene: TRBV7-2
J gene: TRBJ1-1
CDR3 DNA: TGTGCCAGCAGCTCCACTTACTCGGACAGGGGGCAAGGCACTGAAGCTTTCTTT
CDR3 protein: CASSSTYSDRGQGTEAFF

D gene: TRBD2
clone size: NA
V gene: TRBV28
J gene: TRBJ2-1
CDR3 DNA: TGTGCCACCAACGGACTAGCGGGACTGAATGAGCAGTTCTTC
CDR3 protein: CATNGLAGLNEQFF

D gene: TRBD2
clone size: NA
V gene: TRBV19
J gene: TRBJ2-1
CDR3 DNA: TGTGCCAGTAGTAGGGCCGGGACTAGCGCGTACAATGAGCAGTTCTTC
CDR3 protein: CASSRAGTSAYNEQFF

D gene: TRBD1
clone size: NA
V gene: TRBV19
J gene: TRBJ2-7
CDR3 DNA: TGTGCCAGTAGTGAACAGGGGTCCTACGAGCAGTACTTC
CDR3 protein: CASSEQGSYEQYF

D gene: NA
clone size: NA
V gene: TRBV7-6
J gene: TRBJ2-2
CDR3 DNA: TGTGCCAGCAGCTTATGGGGGCTGGACACCGGGGAGCTGTTTTTT
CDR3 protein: CASSLWGLDTGELFF

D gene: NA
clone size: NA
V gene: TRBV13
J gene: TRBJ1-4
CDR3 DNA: TGTGCCAGCAGCCAAAGCGGGCGGGGTTCTAATGAAAAACTGTTTTTT
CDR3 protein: CASSQSGRGSNEKLFF

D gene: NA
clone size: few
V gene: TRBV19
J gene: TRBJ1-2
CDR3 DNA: TGTGCCAGTAGTACGGGGGAGTATGGCTACACCTTC
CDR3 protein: CASSTGEYGYTF